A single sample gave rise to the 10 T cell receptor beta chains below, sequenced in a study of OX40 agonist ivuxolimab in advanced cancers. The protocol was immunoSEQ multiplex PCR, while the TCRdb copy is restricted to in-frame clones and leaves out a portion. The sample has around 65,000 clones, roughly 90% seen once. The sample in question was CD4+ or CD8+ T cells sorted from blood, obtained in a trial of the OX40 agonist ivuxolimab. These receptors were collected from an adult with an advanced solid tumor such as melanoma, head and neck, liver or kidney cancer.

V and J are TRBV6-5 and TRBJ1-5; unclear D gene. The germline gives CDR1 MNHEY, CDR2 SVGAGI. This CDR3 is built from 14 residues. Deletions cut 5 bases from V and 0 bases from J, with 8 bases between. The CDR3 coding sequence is TGTGCCAGCAGTGGCACGATTAGCAATCAGCCCCAGCATTTT. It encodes CASSGTISNQPQHF.

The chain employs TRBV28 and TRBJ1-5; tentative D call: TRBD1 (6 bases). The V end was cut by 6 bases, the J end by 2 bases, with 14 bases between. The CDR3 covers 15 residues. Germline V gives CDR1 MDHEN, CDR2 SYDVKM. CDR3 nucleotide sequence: TGTGCCAGCAGCCGTGATTCAGGGGGCAATCAGCCCCAGCATTTT. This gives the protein CASSRDSGGNQPQHF. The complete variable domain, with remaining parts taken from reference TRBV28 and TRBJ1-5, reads DVKVTQSSRYLVKRTGEKVFLECVQDMDHENMFWYRQDPGLGLRLIYFSYDVKMKEKGDIPEGYSVSREKKERFSLILESASTNQTSMYLCASSRDSGGNQPQHFGDGTRLSIL.

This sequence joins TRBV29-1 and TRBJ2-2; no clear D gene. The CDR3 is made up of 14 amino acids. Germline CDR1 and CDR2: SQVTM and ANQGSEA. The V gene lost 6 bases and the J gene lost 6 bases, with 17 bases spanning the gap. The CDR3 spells CSVTRSGNPGELFF. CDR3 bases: TGCAGCGTCACGAGGTCTGGGAATCCCGGGGAGCTGTTTTTT.

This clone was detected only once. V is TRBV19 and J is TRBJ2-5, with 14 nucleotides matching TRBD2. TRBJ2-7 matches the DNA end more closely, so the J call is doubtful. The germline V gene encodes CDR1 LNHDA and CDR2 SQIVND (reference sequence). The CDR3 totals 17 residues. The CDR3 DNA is TGTGCCAGTAGTAGCTCGGGACTAGCGGGAGACTCCTACGAGCAGTACTTC. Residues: CASSSSGLAGDSYEQYF.

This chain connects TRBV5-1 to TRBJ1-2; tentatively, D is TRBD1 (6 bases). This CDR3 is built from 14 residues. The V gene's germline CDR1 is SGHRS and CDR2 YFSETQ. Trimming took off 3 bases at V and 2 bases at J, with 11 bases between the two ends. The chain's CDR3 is CASSYITGNYGYTF. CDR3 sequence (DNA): TGCGCCAGCAGCTACATTACAGGGAACTATGGCTACACCTTC.

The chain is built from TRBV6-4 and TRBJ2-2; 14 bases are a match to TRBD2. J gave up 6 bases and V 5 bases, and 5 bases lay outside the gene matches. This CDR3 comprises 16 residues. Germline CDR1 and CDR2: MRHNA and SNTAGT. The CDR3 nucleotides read TGTGCCAGCAGTCCCGGGACTAGCGGGAGCCCCGGGGAGCTGTTTTTT. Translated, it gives CASSPGTSGSPGELFF.

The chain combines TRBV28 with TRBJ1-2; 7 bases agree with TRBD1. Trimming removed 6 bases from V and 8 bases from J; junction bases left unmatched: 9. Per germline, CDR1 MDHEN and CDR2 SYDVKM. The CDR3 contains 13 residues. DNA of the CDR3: TGTGCCAGCAGAACTCCTGGGACAGCCGGCTACACCTTC. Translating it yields CASRTPGTAGYTF.

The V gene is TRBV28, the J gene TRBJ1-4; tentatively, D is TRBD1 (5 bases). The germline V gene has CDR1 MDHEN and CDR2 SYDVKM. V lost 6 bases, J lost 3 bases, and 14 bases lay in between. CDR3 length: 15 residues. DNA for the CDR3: TGTGCCAGCAGCCAGTGGGGGGGGGCTAATGAAAAACTGTTTTTT. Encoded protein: CASSQWGGANEKLFF.

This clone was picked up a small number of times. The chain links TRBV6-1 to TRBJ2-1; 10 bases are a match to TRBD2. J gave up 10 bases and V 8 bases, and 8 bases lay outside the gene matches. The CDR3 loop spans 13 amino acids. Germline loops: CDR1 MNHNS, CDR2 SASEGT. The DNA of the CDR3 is TGTGCCAGCGACCTAGCGGGAGAAGGAGAGCAGTTCTTC. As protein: CASDLAGEGEQFF.

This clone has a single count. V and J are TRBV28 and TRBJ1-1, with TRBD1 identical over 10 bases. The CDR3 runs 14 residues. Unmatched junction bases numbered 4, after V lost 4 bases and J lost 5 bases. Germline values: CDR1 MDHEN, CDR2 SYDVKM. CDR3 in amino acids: CASSSWTGGTEAFF. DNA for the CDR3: TGTGCCAGCAGTTCGTGGACAGGGGGGACTGAAGCTTTCTTT.